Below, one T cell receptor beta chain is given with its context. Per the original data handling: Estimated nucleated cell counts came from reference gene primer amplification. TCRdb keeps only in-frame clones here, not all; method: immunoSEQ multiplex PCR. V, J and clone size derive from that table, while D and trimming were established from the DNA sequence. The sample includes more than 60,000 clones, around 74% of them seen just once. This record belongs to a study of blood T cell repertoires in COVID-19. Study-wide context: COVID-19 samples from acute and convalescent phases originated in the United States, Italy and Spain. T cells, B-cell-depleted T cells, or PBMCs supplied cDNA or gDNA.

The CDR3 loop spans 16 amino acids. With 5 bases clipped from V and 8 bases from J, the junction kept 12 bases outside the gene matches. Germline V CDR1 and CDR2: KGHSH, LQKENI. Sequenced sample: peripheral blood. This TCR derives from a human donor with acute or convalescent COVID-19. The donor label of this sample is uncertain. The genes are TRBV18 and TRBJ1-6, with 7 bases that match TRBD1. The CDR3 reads CASSDAQGQRDSPLHF. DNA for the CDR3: TGTGCCAGCTCAGACGCTCAGGGACAGCGAGATTCACCCCTCCACTTT.